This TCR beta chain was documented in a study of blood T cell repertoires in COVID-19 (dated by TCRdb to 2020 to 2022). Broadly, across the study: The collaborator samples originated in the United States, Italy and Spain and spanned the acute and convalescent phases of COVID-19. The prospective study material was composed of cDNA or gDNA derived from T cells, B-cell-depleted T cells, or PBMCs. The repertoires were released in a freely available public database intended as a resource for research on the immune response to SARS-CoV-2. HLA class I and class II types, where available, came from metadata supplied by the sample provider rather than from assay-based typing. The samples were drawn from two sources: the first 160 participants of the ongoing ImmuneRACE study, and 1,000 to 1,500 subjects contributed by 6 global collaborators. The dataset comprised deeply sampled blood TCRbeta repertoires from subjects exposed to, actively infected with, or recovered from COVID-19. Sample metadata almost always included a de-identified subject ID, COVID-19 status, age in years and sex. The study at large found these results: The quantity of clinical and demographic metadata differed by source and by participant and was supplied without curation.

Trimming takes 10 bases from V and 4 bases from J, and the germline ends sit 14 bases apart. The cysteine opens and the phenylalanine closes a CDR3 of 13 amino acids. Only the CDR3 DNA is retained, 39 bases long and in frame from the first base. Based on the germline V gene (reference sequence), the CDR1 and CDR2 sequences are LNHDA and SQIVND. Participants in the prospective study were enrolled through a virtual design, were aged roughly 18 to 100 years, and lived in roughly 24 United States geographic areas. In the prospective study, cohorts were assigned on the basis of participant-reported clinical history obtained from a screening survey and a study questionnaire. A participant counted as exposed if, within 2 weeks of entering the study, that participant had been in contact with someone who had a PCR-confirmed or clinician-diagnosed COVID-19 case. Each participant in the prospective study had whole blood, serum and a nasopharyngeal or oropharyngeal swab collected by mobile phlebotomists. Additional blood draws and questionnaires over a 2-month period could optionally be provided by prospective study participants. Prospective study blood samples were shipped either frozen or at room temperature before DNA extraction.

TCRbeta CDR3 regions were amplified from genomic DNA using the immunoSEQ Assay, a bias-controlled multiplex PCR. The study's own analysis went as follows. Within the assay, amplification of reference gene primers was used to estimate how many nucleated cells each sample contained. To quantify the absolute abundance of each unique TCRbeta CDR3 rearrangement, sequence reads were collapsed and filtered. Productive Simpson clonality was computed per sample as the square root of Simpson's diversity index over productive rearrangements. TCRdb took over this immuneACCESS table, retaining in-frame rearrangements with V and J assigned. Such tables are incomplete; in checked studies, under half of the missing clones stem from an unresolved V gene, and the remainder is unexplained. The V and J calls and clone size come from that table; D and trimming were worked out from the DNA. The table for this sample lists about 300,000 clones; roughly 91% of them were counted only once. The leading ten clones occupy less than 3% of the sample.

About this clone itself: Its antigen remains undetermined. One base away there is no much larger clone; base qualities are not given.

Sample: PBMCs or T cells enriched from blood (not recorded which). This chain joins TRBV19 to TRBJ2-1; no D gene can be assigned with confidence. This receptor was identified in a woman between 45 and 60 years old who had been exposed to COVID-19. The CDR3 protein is CATSVLTYNEQFF. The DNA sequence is TGTGCCACCTCGGTGCTCACTTACAATGAGCAGTTCTTC.